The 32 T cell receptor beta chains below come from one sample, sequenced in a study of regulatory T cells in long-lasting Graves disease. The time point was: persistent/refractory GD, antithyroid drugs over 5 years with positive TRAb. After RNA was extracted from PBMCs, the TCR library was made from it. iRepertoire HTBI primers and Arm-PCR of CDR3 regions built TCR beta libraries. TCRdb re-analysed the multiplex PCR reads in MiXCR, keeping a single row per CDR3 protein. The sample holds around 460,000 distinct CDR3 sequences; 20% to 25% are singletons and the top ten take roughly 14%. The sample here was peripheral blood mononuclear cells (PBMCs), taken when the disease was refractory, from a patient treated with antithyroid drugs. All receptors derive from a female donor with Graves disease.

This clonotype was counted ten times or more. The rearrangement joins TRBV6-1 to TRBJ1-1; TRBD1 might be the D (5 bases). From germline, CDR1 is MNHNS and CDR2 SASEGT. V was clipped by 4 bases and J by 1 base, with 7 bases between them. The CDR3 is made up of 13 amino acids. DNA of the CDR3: TGTGCCAGCAGTGCTCAGGGGAACACTGAAGCTTTCTTT. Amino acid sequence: CASSAQGNTEAFF.

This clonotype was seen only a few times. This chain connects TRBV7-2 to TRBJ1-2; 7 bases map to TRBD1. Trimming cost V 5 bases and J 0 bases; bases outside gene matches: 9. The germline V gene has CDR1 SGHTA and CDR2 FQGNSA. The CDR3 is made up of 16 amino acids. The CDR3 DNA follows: TGTGCCAGCAGCCTTTGGGACAGCAATTCTAACTATGGCTACACCTTC. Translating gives CASSLWDSNSNYGYTF.

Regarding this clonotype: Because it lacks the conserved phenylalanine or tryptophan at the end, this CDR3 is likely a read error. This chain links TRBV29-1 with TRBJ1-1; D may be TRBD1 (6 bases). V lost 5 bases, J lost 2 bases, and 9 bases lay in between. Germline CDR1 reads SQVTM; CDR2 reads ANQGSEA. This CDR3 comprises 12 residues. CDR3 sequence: CSVIQGNTEAFI. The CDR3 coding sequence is TGCAGCGTTATACAGGGAAACACTGAAGCTTTCATT.

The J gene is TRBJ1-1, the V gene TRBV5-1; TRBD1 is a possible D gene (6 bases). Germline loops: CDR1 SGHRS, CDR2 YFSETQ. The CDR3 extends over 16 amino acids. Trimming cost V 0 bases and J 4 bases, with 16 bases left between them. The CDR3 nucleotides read TGCGCCAGCAGCTTGGCTGGCCGGGGGCTCGGCACTGAAGCTTTCTTT. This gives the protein CASSLAGRGLGTEAFF.

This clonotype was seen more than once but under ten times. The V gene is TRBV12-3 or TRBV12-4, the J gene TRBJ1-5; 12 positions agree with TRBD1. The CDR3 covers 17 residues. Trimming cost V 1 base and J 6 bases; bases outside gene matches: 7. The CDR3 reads CASSLDRGTGGSQPQHF. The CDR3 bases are TGTGCCAGCAGTTTAGACCGCGGGACAGGGGGCTCTCAGCCCCAGCATTTT.

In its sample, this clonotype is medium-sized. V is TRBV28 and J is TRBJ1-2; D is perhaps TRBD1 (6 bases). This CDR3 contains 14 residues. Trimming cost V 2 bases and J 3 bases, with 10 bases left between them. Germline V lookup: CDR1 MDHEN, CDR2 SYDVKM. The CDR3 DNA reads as TGTGCCAGCAGTTTACCCAGACAGGACTATGGCTACACCTTC. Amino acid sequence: CASSLPRQDYGYTF.

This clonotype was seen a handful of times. The CDR3 sequence is CASSRFLGSPYEQYF. CDR3 nucleotides: TGTGCCAGCAGCCGATTTTTGGGGTCCCCATACGAGCAGTACTTC. The chain combines TRBV7-2 with TRBJ2-7; D not certain. The CDR3 sequence is 15 residues long. With 5 bases removed from V and 4 bases from J, the gap between germline ends came to 18 bases. The germline CDR1 and CDR2 sequences are SGHTA and FQGNSA.

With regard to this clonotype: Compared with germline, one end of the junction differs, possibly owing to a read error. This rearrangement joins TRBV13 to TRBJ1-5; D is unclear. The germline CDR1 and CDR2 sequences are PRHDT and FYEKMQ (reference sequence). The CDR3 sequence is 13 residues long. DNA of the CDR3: TGCGCCAGCAGCCATCAGACAAATCAGCCCCAGCATTTT. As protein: CASSHQTNQPQHF.

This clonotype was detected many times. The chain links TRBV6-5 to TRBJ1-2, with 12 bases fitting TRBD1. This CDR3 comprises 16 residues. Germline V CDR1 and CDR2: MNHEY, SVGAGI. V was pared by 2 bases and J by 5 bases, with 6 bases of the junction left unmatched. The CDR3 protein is CASSYRDRGLEYGYTF. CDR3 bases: TGTGCCAGCAGTTACCGGGACAGGGGGCTTGAGTATGGCTACACCTTC.

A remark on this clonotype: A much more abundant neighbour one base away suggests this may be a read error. This CDR3 reads CASRDGYAF. The CDR3 DNA sequence: TGTGCCAGCAGGGATGGCTACGCCTTC. This chain links TRBV2 with TRBJ1-2; D unresolved. The V gene's germline CDR1 is SNHLY and CDR2 FYNNEI. CDR3 size: 9 residues.

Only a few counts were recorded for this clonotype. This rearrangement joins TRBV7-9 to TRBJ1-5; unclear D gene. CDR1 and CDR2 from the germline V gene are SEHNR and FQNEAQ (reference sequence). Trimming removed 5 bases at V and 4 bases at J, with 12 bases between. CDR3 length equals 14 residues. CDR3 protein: CASSRTQENQPQHF. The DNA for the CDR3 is TGTGCCAGCAGCCGGACTCAGGAAAATCAGCCCCAGCATTTT.

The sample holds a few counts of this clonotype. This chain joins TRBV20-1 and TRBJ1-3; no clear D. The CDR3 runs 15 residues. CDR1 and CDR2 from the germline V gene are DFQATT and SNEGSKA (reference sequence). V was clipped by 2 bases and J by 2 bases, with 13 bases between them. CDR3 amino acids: CSARRSPGTGNTIYF. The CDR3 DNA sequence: TGCAGTGCTAGACGATCCCCGGGAACTGGAAACACCATATATTTT.

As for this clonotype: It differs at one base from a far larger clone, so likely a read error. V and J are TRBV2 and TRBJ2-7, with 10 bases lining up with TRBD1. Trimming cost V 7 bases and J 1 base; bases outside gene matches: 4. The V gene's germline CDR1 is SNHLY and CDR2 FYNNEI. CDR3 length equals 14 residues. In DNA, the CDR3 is TGTGCCAGCACCCGGGACAGGGGTTCCTACGAGCAGTACTTC. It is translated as CASTRDRGSYEQYF.

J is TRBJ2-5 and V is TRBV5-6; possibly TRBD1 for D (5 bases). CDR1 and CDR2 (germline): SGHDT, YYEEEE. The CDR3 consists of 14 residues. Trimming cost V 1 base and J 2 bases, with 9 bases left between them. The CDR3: CASSLSGLQETQYF. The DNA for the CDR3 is TGTGCCAGCAGCTTGTCAGGGTTACAAGAGACCCAGTACTTC.

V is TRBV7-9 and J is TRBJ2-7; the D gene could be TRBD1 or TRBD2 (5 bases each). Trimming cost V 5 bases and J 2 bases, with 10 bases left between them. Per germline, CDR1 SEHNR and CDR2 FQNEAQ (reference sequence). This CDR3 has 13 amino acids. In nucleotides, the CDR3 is TGTGCCAGCAGCACGGGGACCCCCTACGAGCAGTACTTC. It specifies CASSTGTPYEQYF. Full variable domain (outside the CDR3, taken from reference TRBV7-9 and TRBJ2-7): DTGVSQNPRHKITKRGQNVTFRCDPISEHNRLYWYRQTLGQGPEFLTYFQNEAQLEKSRLLSDRFSAERPKGSFSTLEIQRTEQGDSAMYLCASSTGTPYEQYFGPGTRLTVT.

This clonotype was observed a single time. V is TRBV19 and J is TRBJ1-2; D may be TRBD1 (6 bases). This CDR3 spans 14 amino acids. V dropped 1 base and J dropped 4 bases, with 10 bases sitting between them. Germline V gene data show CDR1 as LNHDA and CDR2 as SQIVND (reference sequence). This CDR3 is CASSIATGSYGYTF. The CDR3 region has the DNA TGTGCCAGTAGTATAGCCACAGGGAGCTATGGCTACACCTTC. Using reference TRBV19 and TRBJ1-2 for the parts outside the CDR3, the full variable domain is DGGITQSPKYLFRKEGQNVTLSCEQNLNHDAMYWYRQDPGQGLRLIYYSQIVNDFQKGDIAEGYSVSREKKESFPLTVTSAQKNPTAFYLCASSIATGSYGYTFGSGTRLTVV.

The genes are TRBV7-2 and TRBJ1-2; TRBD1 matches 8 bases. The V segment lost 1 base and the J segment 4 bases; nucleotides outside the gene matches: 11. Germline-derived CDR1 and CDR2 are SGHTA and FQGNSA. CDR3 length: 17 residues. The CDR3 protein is CASSLELMAGGGYGYTF. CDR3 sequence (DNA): TGTGCCAGCAGCTTAGAATTGATGGCAGGGGGCGGCTATGGCTACACCTTC. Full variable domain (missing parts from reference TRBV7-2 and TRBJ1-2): GAGVSQSPSNKVTEKGKDVELRCDPISGHTALYWYRQSLGQGLEFLIYFQGNSAPDKSGLPSDRFSAERTGGSVSTLTIQRTQQEDSAVYLCASSLELMAGGGYGYTFGSGTRLTVV.

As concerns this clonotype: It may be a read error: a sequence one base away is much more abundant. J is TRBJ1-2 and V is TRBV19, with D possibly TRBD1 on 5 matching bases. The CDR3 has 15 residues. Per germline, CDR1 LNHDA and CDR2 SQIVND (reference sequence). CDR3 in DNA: TGTACCAGTAGTCACGGGACGCGATTATACTATGGCTACACCTTC. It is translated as CTSSHGTRLYYGYTF.

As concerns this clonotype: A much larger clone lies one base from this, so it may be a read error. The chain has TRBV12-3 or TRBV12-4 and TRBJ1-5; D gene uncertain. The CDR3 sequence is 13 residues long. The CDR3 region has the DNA TGTGGCAGCAGTTTAGGAGGGAGCCAGCCCCAGCATTTT. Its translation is CGSSLGGSQPQHF.

The CDR3 region is CASSYRLAGITDTQYF. CDR3 bases: TGTGCCAGCAGTTACCGTCTAGCGGGAATCACAGATACGCAGTATTTT. The rearrangement uses TRBV6-9 and TRBJ2-3; 9 nucleotides align to TRBD2. The ends lost 3 bases at V and 2 bases at J; junction bases unmatched: 6. CDR1 is MNHGY and CDR2 is SVAAGI in the germline V gene. This CDR3 has 16 residues.

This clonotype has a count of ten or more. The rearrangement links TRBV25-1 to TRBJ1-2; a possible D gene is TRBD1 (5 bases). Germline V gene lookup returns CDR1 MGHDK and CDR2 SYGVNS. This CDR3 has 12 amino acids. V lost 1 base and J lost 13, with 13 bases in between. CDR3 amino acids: CASSESGTAATF. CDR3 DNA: TGTGCCAGCAGTGAATCCGGGACTGCCGCCACCTTC.

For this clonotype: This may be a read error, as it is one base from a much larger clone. The CDR3 nucleotides are TGTGCCAGCAGCCCTCTAGGGACAGGGACCGGGGAGCCGTTTTTT. Its translation is CASSPLGTGTGEPFF. This rearrangement joins TRBV2 to TRBJ2-2; the match to TRBD1 covers 9 bases. Germline V gene data show CDR1 as SNHLY and CDR2 as FYNNEI. The CDR3 contains 15 residues.

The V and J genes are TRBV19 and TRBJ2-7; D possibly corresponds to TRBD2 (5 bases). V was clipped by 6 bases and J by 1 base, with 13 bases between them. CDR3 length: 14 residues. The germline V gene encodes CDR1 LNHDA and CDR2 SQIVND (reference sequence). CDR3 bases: TGTGCCAGTAGCCCGAGGGCGGATTCCTACGAGCAGTACTTC. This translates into CASSPRADSYEQYF.

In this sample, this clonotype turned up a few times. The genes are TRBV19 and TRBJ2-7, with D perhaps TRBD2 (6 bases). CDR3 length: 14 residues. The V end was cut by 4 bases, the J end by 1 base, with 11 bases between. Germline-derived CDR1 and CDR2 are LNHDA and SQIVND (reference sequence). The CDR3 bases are TGTGCCAGTAGTACCCGGGGAGGTTCCTACGAGCAGTACTTC. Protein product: CASSTRGGSYEQYF. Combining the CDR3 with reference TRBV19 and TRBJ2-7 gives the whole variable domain DGGITQSPKYLFRKEGQNVTLSCEQNLNHDAMYWYRQDPGQGLRLIYYSQIVNDFQKGDIAEGYSVSREKKESFPLTVTSAQKNPTAFYLCASSTRGGSYEQYFGPGTRLTVT.

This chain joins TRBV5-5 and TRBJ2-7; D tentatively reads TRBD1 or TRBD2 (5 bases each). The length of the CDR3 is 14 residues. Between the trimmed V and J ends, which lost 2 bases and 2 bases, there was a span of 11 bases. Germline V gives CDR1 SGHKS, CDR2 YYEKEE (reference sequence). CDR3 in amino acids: CASSLPGPPYEQYF. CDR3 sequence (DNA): TGTGCCAGCAGCTTACCGGGGCCTCCCTACGAGCAGTACTTC.

This chain's CDR3 is CASSLNPQGGSGANVLTF. CDR3 DNA sequence: TGCGCCAGCAGCTTGAACCCCCAGGGGGGCTCTGGGGCCAACGTCCTGACTTTC. V is TRBV5-1 and J is TRBJ2-6, with D possibly matching TRBD1 (7 bases). Trimming stripped 1 base from V and 0 bases from J, with 14 bases between. CDR1 is SGHRS and CDR2 is YFSETQ in the germline V gene. The CDR3 sequence is 18 residues long. Based on the CDR3 plus reference TRBV5-1 and TRBJ2-6, the full variable domain is KAGVTQTPRYLIKTRGQQVTLSCSPISGHRSVSWYQQTPGQGLQFLFEYFSETQRNKGNFPGRFSGRQFSNSRSEMNVSTLELGDSALYLCASSLNPQGGSGANVLTFGAGSRLTVL.

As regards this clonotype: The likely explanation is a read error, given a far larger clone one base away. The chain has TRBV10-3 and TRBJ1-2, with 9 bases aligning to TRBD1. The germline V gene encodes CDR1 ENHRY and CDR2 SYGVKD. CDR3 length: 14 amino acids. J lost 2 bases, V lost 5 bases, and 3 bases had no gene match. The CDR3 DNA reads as TGTGCCATCAGTCCCGGGACAGGGAACTATGGCTACACCTTC. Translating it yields CAISPGTGNYGYTF.

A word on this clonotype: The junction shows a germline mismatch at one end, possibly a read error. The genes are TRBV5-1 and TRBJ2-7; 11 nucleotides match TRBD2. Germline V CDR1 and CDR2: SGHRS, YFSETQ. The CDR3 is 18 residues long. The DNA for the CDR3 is TGCGCCAGCAGCTTGATGGAGACTAGCGGGAATCCCTCCGACGAGCAGTACTTC. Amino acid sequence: CASSLMETSGNPSDEQYF. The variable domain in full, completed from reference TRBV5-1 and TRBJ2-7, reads KAGVTQTPRYLIKTRGQQVTLSCSPISGHRSVSWYQQTPGQGLQFLFEYFSETQRNKGNFPGRFSGRQFSNSRSEMNVSTLELGDSALYLCASSLMETSGNPSDEQYFGPGTRLTVT.

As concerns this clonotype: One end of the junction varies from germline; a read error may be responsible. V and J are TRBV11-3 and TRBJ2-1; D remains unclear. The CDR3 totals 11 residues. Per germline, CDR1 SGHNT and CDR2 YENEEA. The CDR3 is CASSLMGLADF. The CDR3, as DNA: TGTGCCAGCAGCTTAATGGGTCTTGCTGACTTC.

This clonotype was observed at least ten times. For the CDR3, the DNA is TGTGCCTGGAGTGTAGGGTGGGAGACCCAGTACTTC. Residues: CAWSVGWETQYF. The chain carries TRBV30 and TRBJ2-5; no clear D. This CDR3 has 12 residues. Per the germline V gene, CDR1 is GTSNPN and CDR2 is SVGIG (reference sequence). Trimming cost V 0 bases and J 5 bases, with 7 bases left between them.

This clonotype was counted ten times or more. The CDR3 region is CASSEGGANLNQPQHF. The CDR3 DNA is TGTGCCAGCAGTGAAGGGGGGGCGAATCTCAATCAGCCCCAGCATTTT. V is TRBV6-1 and J is TRBJ1-5; TRBD1 might be the D (6 bases). With 1 base removed from V and 3 bases from J, the gap between germline ends came to 13 bases. Germline V gene lookup returns CDR1 MNHNS and CDR2 SASEGT. The CDR3 consists of 16 residues.

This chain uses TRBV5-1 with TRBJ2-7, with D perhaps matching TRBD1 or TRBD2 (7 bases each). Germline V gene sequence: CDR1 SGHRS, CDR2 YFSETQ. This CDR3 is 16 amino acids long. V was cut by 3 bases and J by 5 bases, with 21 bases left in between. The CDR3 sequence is CASSSIPETGRDEQYF. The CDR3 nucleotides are TGCGCCAGCAGCTCCATACCCGAGACAGGGAGGGACGAGCAGTACTTC.